Below, 23 T cell receptor beta chains from the same sample are listed, as sequenced in a study of PD-1 blockade in classical Hodgkin lymphoma (dated by TCRdb to 2018 to 2021). The receptor library was made with the immunoSEQ multiplex PCR assay. Not all clones reach the TCRdb copy of this immuneACCESS table, which keeps in-frame sequences only. Checked studies attribute under half of the gap to unresolved V genes and leave the rest unexplained. The sample includes fewer than 30,000 clones, with around 70% observed a single time. Jointly, the top ten make up approximately 3.6% of the sample. The time point tag for this specimen amounts to: cycle 4 day 1 (C4D1), after more than five weeks of nivolumab. Relapse after autologous stem cell transplantation had occurred in all trial patients, and cohorts A, B and C were distinguished by prior brentuximab vedotin exposure. The sample consisted of peripheral blood mononuclear cells (PBMCs), taken before the fourth cycle of nivolumab. Receptor source: a human donor with classical Hodgkin lymphoma.

The V call is TRBV6-1, the J call TRBJ1-4, with 9 nucleotides matching TRBD1. V shed 4 bases and J 5 bases; nucleotides not matched to a gene: 5. The germline CDR1 and CDR2 sequences are MNHNS and SASEGT. This CDR3 has 15 residues. Here the CDR3 DNA reads TGTGCCAGCAGTGTCCAACAGGGGGCGAATGAAAAACTGTTTTTT. It encodes CASSVQQGANEKLFF.

V usage is TRBV29-1 and J usage is TRBJ2-3; 10 nucleotides agree with TRBD1. The CDR3 loop spans 14 amino acids. V trimming: 3 bases; J trimming: 3 bases; junction bases outside the gene matches: 3. Germline V gene lookup returns CDR1 SQVTM and CDR2 ANQGSEA. CDR3 sequence: CSVDWTGGTDTQYF. The CDR3 DNA reads as TGCAGCGTTGATTGGACAGGGGGAACAGATACGCAGTATTTT.

The V and J genes are TRBV2 and TRBJ2-1, with 7 bases fitting TRBD2. The germline V gene has CDR1 SNHLY and CDR2 FYNNEI. Trimming removed 4 bases from V and 9 bases from J; junction bases left unmatched: 9. This CDR3 has 14 amino acids. The CDR3 reads CASSVLGSGGEQFF. In DNA form, the CDR3 reads TGTGCCAGCAGTGTCCTGGGGTCGGGGGGTGAGCAGTTCTTC.

This clone turned up a few times. CDR3 sequence reads: CASNPGHTNYGYTF. The CDR3 nucleotides are TGTGCCAGCAATCCGGGACATACGAACTATGGCTACACCTTC. The chain uses TRBV7-9 and TRBJ1-2; tentatively, D is TRBD1 (6 bases). Germline V gene sequence: CDR1 SEHNR, CDR2 FQNEAQ (reference sequence). This CDR3 comprises 14 residues. V lost 7 bases and J 2 bases, leaving 14 bases between the germline ends.

The chain recombines TRBV19 with TRBJ2-7; 7 bases align to TRBD2. The CDR3 runs 16 residues. V lost 3 bases to trimming and J lost 3 bases; unmatched junction nucleotides: 11. Germline V gene lookup returns CDR1 LNHDA and CDR2 SQIVND (reference sequence). The CDR3 nucleotides read TGTGCCAGTAGTATCGGCGCGGGAGCTAGGGGCTACGAGCAGTACTTC. Its protein product is CASSIGAGARGYEQYF.

The chain employs TRBV19 and TRBJ1-6; 8 nucleotides line up with TRBD1. J was trimmed by 2 bases and V by 3 bases; bases with no gene match: 15. Germline loops: CDR1 LNHDA, CDR2 SQIVND (reference sequence). This CDR3 contains 20 residues. The CDR3 is CASSIGPPGAGGTYNSPLHF. CDR3 DNA: TGTGCCAGTAGTATTGGCCCCCCGGGGGCAGGGGGCACCTATAATTCACCCCTCCACTTT.

The V gene is TRBV6-1, the J gene TRBJ1-5; no clear D gene. This CDR3 comprises 15 residues. The germline V and J ends were trimmed by 4 bases and 3 bases, with 13 bases remaining between them. The germline gives CDR1 MNHNS, CDR2 SASEGT. CDR3 in amino acids: CASSGLPGPNQPQHF. The CDR3 coding sequence is TGTGCCAGCAGTGGATTGCCCGGGCCCAATCAGCCCCAGCATTTT.

V usage is TRBV9 and J usage is TRBJ2-3; the D is unclear. The germline V gene has CDR1 SGDLS and CDR2 YYNGEE. V dropped 4 bases and J dropped 0 bases, with 15 bases sitting between them. The length of the CDR3 is 16 residues. CDR3 sequence reads: CASSSSPSSSTDTQYF. The CDR3 nucleotides read TGTGCCAGCAGCAGTAGCCCCAGCTCTAGCACAGATACGCAGTATTTT.

The chain joins TRBV2 to TRBJ2-5, with TRBD2 matching 7 bases. After removal of 5 bases from V and 1 base from J, the junction contained 1 base not matched to a gene. Germline V gene data show CDR1 as SNHLY and CDR2 as FYNNEI. The CDR3 runs to 13 residues. For the CDR3, the DNA is TGTGCCAGCAGTACTAGCGTCCAAGAGACCCAGTACTTC. Translated, it gives CASSTSVQETQYF. The whole variable domain, remainder taken from reference TRBV2 and TRBJ2-5, is EPEVTQTPSHQVTQMGQEVILRCVPISNHLYFYWYRQILGQKVEFLVSFYNNEISEKSEIFDDQFSVERPDGSNFTLKIRSTKLEDSAMYFCASSTSVQETQYFGPGTRLLVL.

The CDR3 sequence: CASSLMPGSTYEQYF. The CDR3 nucleotides read TGTGCCAGCAGCTTAATGCCAGGGAGCACCTACGAGCAGTACTTC. This chain connects TRBV7-8 to TRBJ2-7; D is tentatively TRBD1 or TRBD2 (5 bases each). Germline V lookup: CDR1 SGHVS, CDR2 FQNEAQ. This CDR3 has 15 amino acids. V gave up 2 bases and J gave up 2 bases, with 13 bases separating them. Full variable domain (rest looked up from reference TRBV7-8 and TRBJ2-7): GAGVSQSPRYKVAKRGQDVALRCDPISGHVSLFWYQQALGQGPEFLTYFQNEAQLDKSGLPSDRFFAERPEGSVSTLKIQRTQQEDSAVYLCASSLMPGSTYEQYFGPGTRLTVT.

The chain uses TRBV6-1 and TRBJ1-2; 9 nucleotides match TRBD1. The CDR3 runs to 15 residues. Per germline, CDR1 MNHNS and CDR2 SASEGT. V lost 2 bases, J lost 2 bases, and 3 bases stayed unmatched. CDR3 in amino acids: CASSEIGQGNYGYTF. CDR3 bases: TGTGCCAGCAGTGAAATCGGACAGGGGAACTATGGCTACACCTTC.

The chain carries TRBV7-9 and TRBJ2-1; TRBD2 matches at 7 bases. With 3 bases clipped from V and 9 bases from J, the junction kept 8 bases outside the gene matches. This CDR3 is 14 amino acids long. Germline CDR1 reads SEHNR; CDR2 reads FQNEAQ (reference sequence). CDR3: CASSFQGGMSEQFF. CDR3 nucleotides: TGTGCCAGCAGCTTCCAGGGAGGGATGAGTGAGCAGTTCTTC.

The gene calls are TRBV5-4 and TRBJ1-4; D not certain. CDR1 and CDR2 from the germline V gene are SGHNT and YYREEE (reference sequence). With 4 bases removed from V and 0 bases from J, the gap between germline ends came to 7 bases. CDR3 length: 14 amino acids. CDR3 loop: CASSEQTTNEKLFF. CDR3 bases: TGTGCCAGCAGCGAGCAAACAACTAATGAAAAACTGTTTTTT.

The V gene is TRBV5-4, the J gene TRBJ2-2; D is unclear. The germline CDR1 and CDR2 sequences are SGHNT and YYREEE (reference sequence). The CDR3 loop spans 12 amino acids. Trimming removed 4 bases from V and 8 bases from J, with 9 bases in between. The CDR3 here is CASSIPSGELFF. CDR3 nucleotide sequence: TGTGCCAGCAGCATACCCTCAGGGGAGCTGTTTTTT.

This clone was counted only a few times. The chain has TRBV29-1 and TRBJ2-2, with 9 bases aligning to TRBD1. This CDR3 is 14 amino acids long. CDR1 and CDR2 (germline): SQVTM, ANQGSEA. Trimming removed 4 bases from V and 5 bases from J; junction bases left unmatched: 5. Here the CDR3 reads CSVGLTGGTGELFF. CDR3 in DNA: TGCAGCGTTGGATTGACAGGGGGAACCGGGGAGCTGTTTTTT.

The chain has TRBV7-8 and TRBJ2-2, with TRBD1 as a possible D gene (6 bases). The CDR3 runs 16 residues. V shed 0 bases and J shed 4 bases, with 12 bases lying between them. Germline CDR1 reads SGHVS; CDR2 reads FQNEAQ. The CDR3 sequence is CASSLAPGQVTGELFF. The DNA for the CDR3 is TGTGCCAGCAGCTTAGCCCCGGGACAAGTCACCGGGGAGCTGTTTTTT.

The table lists this clone with a count of one. The gene calls are TRBV6-5 and TRBJ2-7, with D possibly matching TRBD1 (6 bases). V shed 0 bases and J shed 4 bases, with 10 bases lying between them. The length of the CDR3 is 14 residues. Germline assignment: CDR1 MNHEY and CDR2 SVGAGI. CDR3 sequence reads: CASSYSTGPYEQYF. Written as DNA, the CDR3 is TGTGCCAGCAGTTACTCCACAGGGCCATACGAGCAGTACTTC.

The chain joins TRBV2 to TRBJ1-1; D ambiguous. The CDR3 runs to 14 residues. V shed 4 bases and J shed 0 bases, with 9 bases lying between them. Germline CDR1 reads SNHLY; CDR2 reads FYNNEI. Here the CDR3 DNA reads TGTGCCAGCAGTGCTAAAGGAATGAACACTGAAGCTTTCTTT. Translation: CASSAKGMNTEAFF.

This clone has only a few counts. Because the CDR3's place on the DNA is in doubt, the DNA is left out and the CDR3 is given as listed by TCRdb. The V gene is TRBV9, the J gene TRBJ2-7. Per the germline V gene, CDR1 is SGDLS and CDR2 is YYNGEE. The CDR3 contains 14 residues when both ends are counted. The CDR3 here is CASSATSAPYEQYF.

A single count supports this clone. The rearrangement uses TRBV13 and TRBJ2-7; D gene uncertain. The germline CDR1 and CDR2 sequences are PRHDT and FYEKMQ (reference sequence). The V and J ends lost 3 bases and 0 bases respectively, with 6 bases between them. CDR3 length equals 13 residues. The CDR3 reads CASSFPSSYEQYF. In nucleotides, the CDR3 is TGTGCCAGCAGCTTCCCAAGCTCCTACGAGCAGTACTTC.

V and J are TRBV5-6 and TRBJ2-7; D unclear. Trimming left V 0 bases short and J 3 bases short, with 13 bases between. CDR3 length equals 15 residues. Germline-derived CDR1 and CDR2 are SGHDT and YYEEEE. For the CDR3, the DNA is TGTGCCAGCAGCTTGGGGTTGCTAGTTAGCTACGAGCAGTACTTC. Encoded protein: CASSLGLLVSYEQYF.

The J gene is TRBJ2-7, the V gene TRBV19; TRBD1 or TRBD2 may be the D gene (5 bases each). Germline V gene data show CDR1 as LNHDA and CDR2 as SQIVND (reference sequence). This CDR3 region has 14 residues. The ends were cut back, 1 base at V and 1 base at J, with 8 bases in the middle. This chain's CDR3 is CASSIVGTSYEQYF. For the CDR3, the DNA is TGTGCCAGTAGTATAGTGGGGACGTCCTACGAGCAGTACTTC.

In its sample, this clone was seen a few times. V usage is TRBV10-3 and J usage is TRBJ2-1; 13 positions agree with TRBD2. J lost 5 bases, V lost 8 bases, and 9 bases had no gene match. The germline CDR1 and CDR2 sequences are ENHRY and SYGVKD. CDR3 size: 16 residues. The CDR3: CAIGGLAGAPDNEQFF. DNA of the CDR3: TGTGCCATCGGAGGACTAGCGGGGGCCCCGGACAATGAGCAGTTCTTC.